This T cell receptor (beta chain) emerged from a study of sequential checkpoint blockade in melanoma. Study-wide context: Arm A got nivolumab then ipilimumab; arm B the reverse, 1:1.

Sequenced by immunoSEQ multiplex PCR; TCRdb stores in-frame clones only, minus some. Of 17,000 or so clones in the sample, around 67% were seen once. This sample's treatment: randomized to nivolumab then ipilimumab (arm A) or the reverse (arm B). No patient had prior DNA-damaging chemotherapy. PBMC sorting kept live CD3+CD8+ cells without CD19 or CD56. The CDR3 totals 14 residues. With 7 bases clipped from V and 7 bases from J, the junction kept 9 bases outside the gene matches. The V gene's germline CDR1 is LNHDA and CDR2 SQIVND (reference sequence). This specimen consisted of CD8+ T cells sorted from blood (inferred from file names), obtained from a patient given nivolumab and ipilimumab in sequence. The chain is built from TRBV19 and TRBJ2-1; 8 positions match TRBD1. The receptor's source is a human donor with melanoma. This CDR3 is CASTRQGNGNEQFF. The DNA of the CDR3 is TGTGCCAGTACCCGACAGGGGAATGGGAATGAGCAGTTCTTC.